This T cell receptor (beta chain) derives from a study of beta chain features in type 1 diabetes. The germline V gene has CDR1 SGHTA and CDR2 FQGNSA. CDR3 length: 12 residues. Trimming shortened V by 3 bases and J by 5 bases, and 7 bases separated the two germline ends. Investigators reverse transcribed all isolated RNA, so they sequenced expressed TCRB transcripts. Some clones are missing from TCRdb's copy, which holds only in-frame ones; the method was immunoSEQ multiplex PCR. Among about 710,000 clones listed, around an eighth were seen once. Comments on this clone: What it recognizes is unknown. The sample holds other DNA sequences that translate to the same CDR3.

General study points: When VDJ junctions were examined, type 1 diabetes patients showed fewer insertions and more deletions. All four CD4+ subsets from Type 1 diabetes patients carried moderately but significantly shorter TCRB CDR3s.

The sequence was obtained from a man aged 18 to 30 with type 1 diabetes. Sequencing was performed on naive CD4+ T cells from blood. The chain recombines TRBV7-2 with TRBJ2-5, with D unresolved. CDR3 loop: CASSFPGETQYF. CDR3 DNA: TGTGCCAGCAGCTTCCCTGGGGAGACCCAGTACTTC. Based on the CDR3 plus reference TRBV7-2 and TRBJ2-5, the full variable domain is GAGVSQSPSNKVTEKGKDVELRCDPISGHTALYWYRQSLGQGLEFLIYFQGNSAPDKSGLPSDRFSAERTGGSVSTLTIQRTQQEDSAVYLCASSFPGETQYFGPGTRLLVL.